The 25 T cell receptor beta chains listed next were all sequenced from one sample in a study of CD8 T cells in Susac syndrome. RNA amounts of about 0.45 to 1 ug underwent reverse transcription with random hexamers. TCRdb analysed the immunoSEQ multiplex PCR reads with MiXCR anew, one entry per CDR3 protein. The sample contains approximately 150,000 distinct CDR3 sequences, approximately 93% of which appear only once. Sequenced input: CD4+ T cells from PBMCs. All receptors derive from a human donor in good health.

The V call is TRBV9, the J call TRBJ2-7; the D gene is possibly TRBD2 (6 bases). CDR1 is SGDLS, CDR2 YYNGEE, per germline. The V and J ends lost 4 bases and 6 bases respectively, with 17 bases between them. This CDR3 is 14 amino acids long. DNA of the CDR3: TGTGCCAGCAGCCCCCGGACTACTCCCTCCGAGCAGTACTTC. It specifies CASSPRTTPSEQYF.

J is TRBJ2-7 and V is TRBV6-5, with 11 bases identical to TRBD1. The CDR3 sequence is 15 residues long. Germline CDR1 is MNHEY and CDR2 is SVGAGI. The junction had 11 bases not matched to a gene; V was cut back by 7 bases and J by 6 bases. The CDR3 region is CASKRTGGPEFEQYF. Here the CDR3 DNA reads TGTGCCAGCAAACGGACAGGGGGCCCAGAGTTCGAGCAGTACTTC.

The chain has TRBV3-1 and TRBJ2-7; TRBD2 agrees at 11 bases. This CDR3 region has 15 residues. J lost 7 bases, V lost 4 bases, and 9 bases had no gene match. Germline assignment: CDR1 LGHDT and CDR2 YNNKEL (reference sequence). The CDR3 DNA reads TGTGCCAGCAGCCCTATACTAGCGGGAGCGGGTGAGCAGTACTTC. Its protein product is CASSPILAGAGEQYF.

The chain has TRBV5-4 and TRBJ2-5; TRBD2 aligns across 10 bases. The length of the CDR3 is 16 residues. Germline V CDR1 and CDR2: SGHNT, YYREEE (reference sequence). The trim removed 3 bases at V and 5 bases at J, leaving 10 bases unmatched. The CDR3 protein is CASSSRTSGGVETQYF. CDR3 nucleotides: TGTGCCAGCAGCTCCAGGACTAGCGGTGGGGTGGAGACCCAGTACTTC.

CDR3 region: CASSLVGGTFTDTQYF. CDR3 sequence (DNA): TGTGCCAGCAGCTTAGTGGGCGGGACCTTCACAGATACGCAGTATTTT. This chain links TRBV7-2 with TRBJ2-3; the D gene is possibly TRBD2 (6 bases). V was clipped by 1 base and J by 2 bases, with 13 bases between them. This CDR3 comprises 16 residues. Per germline, CDR1 SGHTA and CDR2 FQGNSA.

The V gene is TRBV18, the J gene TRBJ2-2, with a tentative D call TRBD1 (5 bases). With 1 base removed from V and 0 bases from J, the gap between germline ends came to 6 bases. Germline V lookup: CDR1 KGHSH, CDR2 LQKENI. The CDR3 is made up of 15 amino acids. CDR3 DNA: TGTGCCAGCTCACCACAGGGGTCGAACACCGGGGAGCTGTTTTTT. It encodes CASSPQGSNTGELFF. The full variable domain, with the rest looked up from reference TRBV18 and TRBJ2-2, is NAGVMQNPRHLVRRRGQEARLRCSPMKGHSHVYWYRQLPEEGLKFMVYLQKENIIDESGMPKERFSAEFPKEGPSILRIQQVVRGDSAAYFCASSPQGSNTGELFFGEGSRLTVL.

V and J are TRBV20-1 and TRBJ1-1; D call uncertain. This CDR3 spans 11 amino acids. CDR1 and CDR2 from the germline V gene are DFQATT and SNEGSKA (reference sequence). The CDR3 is CSARAVNEAFF. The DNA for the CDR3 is TGCAGCGCGCGGGCGGTTAATGAAGCTTTCTTT.

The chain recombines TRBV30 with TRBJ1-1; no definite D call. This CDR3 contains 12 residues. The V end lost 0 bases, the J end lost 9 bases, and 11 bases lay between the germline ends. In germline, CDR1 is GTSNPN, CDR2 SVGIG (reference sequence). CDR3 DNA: TGTGCCTGGAGTGTTAAGGCCTTGCAAGCTTTCTTT. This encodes CAWSVKALQAFF.

The CDR3 spells CASGDGTYEQYF. The CDR3 region has the DNA TGTGCCAGCGGGGACGGCACCTACGAGCAGTACTTC. The chain carries TRBV3-1 and TRBJ2-7; D may be TRBD1 or TRBD2 (5 bases each). Trimming removed 8 bases from V and 2 bases from J, with 10 bases in between. The CDR3 loop spans 12 amino acids. Germline V CDR1 and CDR2: LGHDT, YNNKEL (reference sequence).

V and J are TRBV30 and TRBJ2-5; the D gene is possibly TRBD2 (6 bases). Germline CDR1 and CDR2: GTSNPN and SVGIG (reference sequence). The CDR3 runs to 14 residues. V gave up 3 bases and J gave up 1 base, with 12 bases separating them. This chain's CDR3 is CAWSQTRSQETQYF. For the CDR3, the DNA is TGTGCCTGGAGCCAGACTAGGTCCCAAGAGACCCAGTACTTC. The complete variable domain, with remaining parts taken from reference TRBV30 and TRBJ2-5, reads SQTIHQWPATLVQPVGSPLSLECTVEGTSNPNLYWYRQAAGRGLQLLFYSVGIGQISSEVPQNLSASRPQDRQFILSSKKLLLSDSGFYLCAWSQTRSQETQYFGPGTRLLVL.

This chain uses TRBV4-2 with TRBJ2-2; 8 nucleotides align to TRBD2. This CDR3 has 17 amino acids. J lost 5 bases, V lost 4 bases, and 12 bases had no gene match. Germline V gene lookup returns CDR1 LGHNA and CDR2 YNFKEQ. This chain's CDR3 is CASSRGLRTSNTGELFF. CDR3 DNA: TGTGCCAGCAGCCGGGGACTTAGGACTAGCAATACCGGGGAGCTGTTTTTT.

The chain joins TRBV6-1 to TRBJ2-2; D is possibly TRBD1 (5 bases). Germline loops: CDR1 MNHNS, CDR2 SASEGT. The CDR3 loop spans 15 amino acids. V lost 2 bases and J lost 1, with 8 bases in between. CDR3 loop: CASSELTVNTGELFF. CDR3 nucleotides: TGTGCCAGCAGTGAACTGACAGTGAACACCGGGGAGCTGTTTTTT.

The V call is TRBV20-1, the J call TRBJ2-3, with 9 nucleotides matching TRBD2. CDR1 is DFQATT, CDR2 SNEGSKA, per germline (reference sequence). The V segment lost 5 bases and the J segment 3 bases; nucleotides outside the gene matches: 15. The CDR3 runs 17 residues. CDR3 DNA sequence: TGCAGTGCTTCCCGAGCAAGGGCGGGAGGGCTAACAGATACGCAGTATTTT. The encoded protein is CSASRARAGGLTDTQYF.

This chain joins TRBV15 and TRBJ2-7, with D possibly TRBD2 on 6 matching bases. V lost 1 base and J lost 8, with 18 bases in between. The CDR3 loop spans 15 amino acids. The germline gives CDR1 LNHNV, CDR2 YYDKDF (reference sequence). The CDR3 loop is CATSRAGDGRLKQYF. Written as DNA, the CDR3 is TGTGCCACCAGCAGAGCGGGGGATGGGAGGCTAAAGCAGTACTTC.

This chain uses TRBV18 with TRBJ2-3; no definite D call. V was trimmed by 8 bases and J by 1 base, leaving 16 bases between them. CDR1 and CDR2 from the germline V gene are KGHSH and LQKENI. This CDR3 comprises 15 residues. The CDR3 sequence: CASGRFLGGTDTQYF. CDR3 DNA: TGTGCCAGCGGCCGGTTCTTAGGCGGCACAGATACGCAGTATTTT.

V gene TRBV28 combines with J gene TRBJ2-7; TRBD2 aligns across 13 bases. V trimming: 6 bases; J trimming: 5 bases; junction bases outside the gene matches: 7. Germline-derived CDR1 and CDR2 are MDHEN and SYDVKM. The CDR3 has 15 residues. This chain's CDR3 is CASRLAGGPSHEQYF. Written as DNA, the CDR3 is TGTGCCAGCAGACTAGCGGGAGGGCCATCCCACGAGCAGTACTTC.

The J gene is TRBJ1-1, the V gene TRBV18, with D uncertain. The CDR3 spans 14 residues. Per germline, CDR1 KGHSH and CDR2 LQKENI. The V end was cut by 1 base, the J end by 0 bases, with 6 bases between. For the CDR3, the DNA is TGTGCCAGCTCACCACAGGAGTTGAACACTGAAGCTTTCTTT. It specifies CASSPQELNTEAFF.

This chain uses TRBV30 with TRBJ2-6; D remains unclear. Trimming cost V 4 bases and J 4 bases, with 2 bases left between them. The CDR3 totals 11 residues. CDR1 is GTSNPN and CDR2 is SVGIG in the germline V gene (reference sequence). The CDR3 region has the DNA TGTGCCTGGACCGGGGCCAACGTCCTGACTTTC. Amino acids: CAWTGANVLTF.

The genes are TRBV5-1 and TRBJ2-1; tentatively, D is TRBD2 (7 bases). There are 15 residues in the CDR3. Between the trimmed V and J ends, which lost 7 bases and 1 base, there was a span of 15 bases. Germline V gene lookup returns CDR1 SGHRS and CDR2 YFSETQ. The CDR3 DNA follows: TGCGCCAGCCAAGGGGGAGCGGGATCCTACAATGAGCAGTTCTTC. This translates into CASQGGAGSYNEQFF.

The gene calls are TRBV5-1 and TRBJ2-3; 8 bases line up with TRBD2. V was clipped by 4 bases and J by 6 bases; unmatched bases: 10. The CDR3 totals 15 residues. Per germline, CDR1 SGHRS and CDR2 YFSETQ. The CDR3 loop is CASSLGLAWGDTQYF. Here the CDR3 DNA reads TGCGCCAGCAGCCTCGGACTAGCATGGGGGGATACGCAGTATTTT.

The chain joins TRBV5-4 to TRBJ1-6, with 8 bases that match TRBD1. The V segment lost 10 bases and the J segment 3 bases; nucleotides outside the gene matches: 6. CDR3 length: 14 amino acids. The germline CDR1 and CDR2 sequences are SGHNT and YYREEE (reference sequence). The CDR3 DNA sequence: TGTGCCCTCTCGGACAGGGACTATAATTCACCCCTCCACTTT. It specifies CALSDRDYNSPLHF. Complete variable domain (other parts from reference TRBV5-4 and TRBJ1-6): ETGVTQSPTHLIKTRGQQVTLRCSSQSGHNTVSWYQQALGQGPQFIFQYYREEENGRGNFPPRFSGLQFPNYSSELNVNALELDDSALYLCALSDRDYNSPLHFGNGTRLTVT.

The CDR3 sequence: CASSQEGGRGETQYF. The DNA of the CDR3 is TGTGCCAGCAGCCAAGAAGGCGGGAGAGGGGAGACCCAGTACTTC. This chain uses TRBV3-1 with TRBJ2-5, with 7 bases fitting TRBD2. The CDR3 extends over 15 amino acids. CDR1 LGHDT and CDR2 YNNKEL come from the germline V gene (reference sequence). Losses at the gene ends were 0 bases for V and 5 bases for J; bases not matched to a gene: 6.

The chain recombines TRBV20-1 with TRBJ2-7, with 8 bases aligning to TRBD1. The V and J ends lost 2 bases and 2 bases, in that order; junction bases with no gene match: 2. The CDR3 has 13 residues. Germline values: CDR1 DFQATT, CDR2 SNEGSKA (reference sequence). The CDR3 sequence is CSARPGQAYEQYF. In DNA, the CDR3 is TGCAGTGCTAGACCGGGACAGGCCTACGAGCAGTACTTC.

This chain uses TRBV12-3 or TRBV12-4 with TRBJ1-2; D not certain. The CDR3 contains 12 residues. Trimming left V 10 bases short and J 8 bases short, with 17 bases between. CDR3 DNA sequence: TGTGCCACCGAGCCCAGCGGTGGAGGCTACACCTTC. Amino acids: CATEPSGGGYTF.

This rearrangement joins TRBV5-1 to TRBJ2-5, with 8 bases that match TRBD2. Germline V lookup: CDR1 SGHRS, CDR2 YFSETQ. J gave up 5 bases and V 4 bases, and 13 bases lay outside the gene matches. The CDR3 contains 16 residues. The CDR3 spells CASSPRGGPIVETQYF. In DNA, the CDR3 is TGCGCCAGCAGCCCTCGGGGGGGGCCGATAGTGGAGACCCAGTACTTC.